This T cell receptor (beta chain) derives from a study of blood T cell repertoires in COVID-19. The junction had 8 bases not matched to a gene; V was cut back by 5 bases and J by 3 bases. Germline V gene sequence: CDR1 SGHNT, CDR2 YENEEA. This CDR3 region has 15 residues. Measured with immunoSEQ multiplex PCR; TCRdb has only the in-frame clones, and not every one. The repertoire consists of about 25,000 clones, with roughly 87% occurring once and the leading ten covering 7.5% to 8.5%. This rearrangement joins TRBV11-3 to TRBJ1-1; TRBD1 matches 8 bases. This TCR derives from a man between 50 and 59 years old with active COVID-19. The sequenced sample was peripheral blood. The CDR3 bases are TGTGCCAGCAGCCCAATCGGGACAGGTTACACTGAAGCTTTCTTT. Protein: CASSPIGTGYTEAFF.